One T cell receptor beta chain is described in this entry. Trimming took off 4 bases at V and 2 bases at J, with 14 bases between the two ends. The CDR3 length is 14 residues. From germline, CDR1 is GTSNPN and CDR2 SVGIG (reference sequence). The source of the sample is a study of blood T cell repertoires in COVID-19. About the research overall: The United States, Italy and Spain were the sources of the acute and convalescent COVID-19 samples. In each case, the material was cDNA or gDNA derived from T cells, B-cell-depleted T cells, or PBMCs.

The authors' processing: Reference gene primers were amplified, and this amplification served to estimate nucleated cell counts. Clones were sequenced by immunoSEQ multiplex PCR, and TCRdb holds only the in-frame ones, with some missing. D and trimming were read from the DNA, whereas the V and J calls and clone size are those reported in that table. The sample lists around 300,000 clones, roughly nine tenths occurring once. This sequence was found in a woman aged 30 to 39 with COVID-19, enrolled during active disease. This chain connects TRBV30 to TRBJ1-2; D unresolved. Sequencing was carried out using peripheral blood. CDR3 sequence: CAWILGRANYGYTF. The DNA for the CDR3 is TGTGCCTGGATATTAGGGAGGGCCAACTATGGCTACACCTTC.